This is a list of T cell receptor beta chains from one sample in a study of T cell repertoires in cytomegalovirus infection. TCRdb reanalysed the reads using MiXCR and keeps one entry per CDR3 protein. The sample records about 400,000 distinct CDR3 sequences, 15% to 20% being singletons. The sequenced sample was PBMCs. Receptor source: a human donor in good health (CMV status not recorded). Some clones in this sample may be carry-over from other donors' samples. Both conserved end residues are part of each CDR3. The D gene is left open where the match is weak. The size of a clone is reported for some rows only, either as once, few or many, or as a class for expanded clones.

TRBV27	NA	many	TRBJ2-3	TGTGCCAGCGGGGATGGGTCAGATACGCAGTATTTT	CASGDGSDTQYF
TRBV12-3/TRBV12-4	TRBD1	NA	TRBJ1-4	TGTGCCAGCAGCCTCTCCCGCAGGGGGCGAGGGGTAACTAATGAAAAACTGTTTTTT	CASSLSRRGRGVTNEKLFF
TRBV19	NA	NA	TRBJ2-1	TGTGCCAGTAGTATAGATCTAGGCTTGCCCTATAGCGGAATCTACAATGAGCAGTTCTTC	CASSIDLGLPYSGIYNEQFF
TRBV20-1	NA	few	TRBJ1-5	TGCAGTGCTGGCGACGGACCCCAGCATTTT	CSAGDGPQHF
TRBV27	TRBD1	few	TRBJ2-4	TGTGCCAGCAGTTGGGACAGGGATGGCAAAAACATTCAGTACTTC	CASSWDRDGKNIQYF
TRBV7-8	NA	few	TRBJ2-3	TGTGCCAGCAGCTTAGGTTGGCGGGGCACAGATACGCAGTATTTT	CASSLGWRGTDTQYF
TRBV27	NA	NA	TRBJ1-4	TGTGCCAGCAGTTTATTTACCGGAGTTAATGAAAAACTGTTTTTT	CASSLFTGVNEKLFF
TRBV12-3/TRBV12-4	NA	NA	TRBJ2-2	TGTGCCAGCAGTCGGACCATCGGAGGGGAGCTGTTTTTT	CASSRTIGGELFF
TRBV6-6	NA	few	TRBJ1-2	TGTGCCAGCAGCCGACAGTTTTACTATGGCTACACCTTC	CASSRQFYYGYTF
TRBV7-2	NA	many	TRBJ2-3	TGTGCCAGCAGCCCCCTCCAGGGTGATACGCAGTATTTT	CASSPLQGDTQYF
TRBV28	NA	NA	TRBJ2-7	TGTGCCAGCAGGAGGGACGGGCAAACCTACGAGCAGTACTTC	CASRRDGQTYEQYF
TRBV12-3/TRBV12-4	NA	few	TRBJ2-7	TGTGCCAGCAGTAAACGGACAGACTTCTACGAGCAGTACTTC	CASSKRTDFYEQYF
TRBV11-2	TRBD2	few	TRBJ2-7	TGTGCCAGCAGCCTATCTAGCGGGATAATGGACGAGCAGTACTTC	CASSLSSGIMDEQYF
TRBV10-3	NA	NA	TRBJ1-1	TGTGCCATCAGTGATGGGATAGGGAACATGAACACTGAAGCTTTCTTT	CAISDGIGNMNTEAFF
TRBV4-1	NA	many	TRBJ1-4	TGCGCCAGCAGCCAAGTATCGGAGTCTAATGAAAAACTGTTTTTT	CASSQVSESNEKLFF
TRBV20-1	TRBD1	NA	TRBJ2-7	TGCAGTGCTAGTGGTAGGACAGGGGTCTCCTACGAGCAGTACTTC	CSASGRTGVSYEQYF
TRBV6-5	NA	NA	TRBJ1-6	TGTGCCAGCAGTTCTCCTTCCGGGGACCGCCGATCACCCCTCCACTTT	CASSSPSGDRRSPLHF
TRBV7-2	NA	many	TRBJ2-3	TGTGCCAGCAGCGGACGACAGAGCACAGATACGCAGTATTTT	CASSGRQSTDTQYF
TRBV20-1	TRBD1	NA	TRBJ1-5	TGCAGTGCTAGCCTACAGGGGTGGGAGCAGCCCCAGCATTTT	CSASLQGWEQPQHF
TRBV11-2	TRBD1	few	TRBJ2-4	TGTGCCAGCAGCCCCTCAGGACAGGGAAACATTCAGTACTTC	CASSPSGQGNIQYF
TRBV29-1	TRBD1	NA	TRBJ1-2	TGCAGCGTTGGCCTGGGACAGGCATATGGCTACACCTTC	CSVGLGQAYGYTF
TRBV12-3/TRBV12-4	TRBD2	NA	TRBJ2-1	TGTGCCAGCAGTTTAGTTGGCGGGGGGCCGTATGAGCAGTTCTTC	CASSLVGGGPYEQFF
TRBV28	NA	NA	TRBJ2-5	TGTGCCAGCAGTTTGGAGGGGGCTGCGGAGACCCAGTACTTC	CASSLEGAAETQYF
TRBV3-1	NA	few	TRBJ2-7	TGTGCCAGCAGCCAGGCCCCGGGACTTATCTACGAGCAGTACTTC	CASSQAPGLIYEQYF
TRBV7-2	NA	few	TRBJ2-5	TGTGCCAGCCGCCTGGGTAGCGCGCAAGAGACCCAGTACTTC	CASRLGSAQETQYF
TRBV7-2	TRBD1	many	TRBJ2-3	TGTGCCAGCAGCTTAGGTTGGGGACAGGACTCAGATACGCAGTATTTT	CASSLGWGQDSDTQYF
TRBV24-1	NA	NA	TRBJ2-3	TGTGCCACCTCCGACCCAGGAAGGGGCACAGATACGCAGTATTTT	CATSDPGRGTDTQYF
TRBV14	NA	once	TRBJ2-1	TGTGCCAGCAGCCATGTCGATGAGCAGTTCTTC	CASSHVDEQFF
TRBV19	TRBD2	few	TRBJ2-1	TGTGCCAGTAGTAATTCCCCCCCTAGCGGGACTTACAATGAGCAGTTCTTC	CASSNSPPSGTYNEQFF
TRBV10-3	NA	NA	TRBJ2-5	TGTGCCATCAGTGAGGAGGGGTTGAGCCAAGAGACCCAGTACTTC	CAISEEGLSQETQYF
TRBV7-2	TRBD2	many	TRBJ2-2	TGTGCCAGCCGCCCTAGCGGGACTACCGGGGAGCTGTTTTTT	CASRPSGTTGELFF